This T cell receptor beta chain was recorded in a study of response to subunit inactivated influenza vaccine. This clonotype was seen a few times. Trimming took 4 bases from V and 0 from J, leaving 9 bases between them. The CDR3 runs 15 residues. CDR1 KGHSH and CDR2 LQKENI come from the germline V gene. TCRdb re-analysed the RT-PCR reads in MiXCR, keeping a single row per CDR3 protein. The table lists roughly 620,000 distinct CDR3 sequences, about 11% of them singletons. These data also formed part of another study, on T cells expressing NK-cell markers. That investigation notes: The TCR beta cDNA came from 5'RACE template switching with UMIs. Sorted T-cell subsets CD3+CD56+NKG2C+, CD3+CD56+NKG2C- and CD3+CD56-NKG2C+ were TCR beta-sequenced. Five or six of the donors carried dominant NKG2C+ clonotypes that took up about 1.0-8% of their CD8+ T cells. Leadership of the CD3+CD56-NKG2C+ fraction also belonged to these clonotypes in several donors.

This sequence originates from a man between 50 and 59 years old who received an inactivated influenza vaccine. The sample was PBMCs from blood, taken on the day of vaccination. This chain joins TRBV18 and TRBJ2-2; D is uncertain. The CDR3 loop is CASSLGWANTGELFF. CDR3 coding DNA: TGTGCCAGCTCACTAGGATGGGCGAACACCGGGGAGCTGTTTTTT. Full variable domain (outside the CDR3, taken from reference TRBV18 and TRBJ2-2): NAGVMQNPRHLVRRRGQEARLRCSPMKGHSHVYWYRQLPEEGLKFMVYLQKENIIDESGMPKERFSAEFPKEGPSILRIQQVVRGDSAAYFCASSLGWANTGELFFGEGSRLTVL.